This T cell receptor (beta chain) is from a study of OX40 agonist ivuxolimab in advanced cancers. Sequencing used immunoSEQ multiplex PCR; TCRdb keeps in-frame clones, though not all of them. The table includes 94,000 or so clones, around 84% detected once. The sequencing here drew on CD4+ or CD8+ T cells sorted from blood, taken in a trial of the OX40 agonist ivuxolimab. The source is an adult with an advanced solid tumor such as melanoma, head and neck, liver or kidney cancer.

CDR3 sequence: CASSEASGVQGPYNEQFF. The CDR3 nucleotides read TGTGCCAGCAGTGAAGCGTCTGGAGTACAGGGTCCATACAATGAGCAGTTCTTC. The chain couples TRBV2 to TRBJ2-1; possibly TRBD1 for D (6 bases). This CDR3 contains 18 residues. Germline V gives CDR1 SNHLY, CDR2 FYNNEI. V lost 0 bases to trimming and J lost 4 bases, with 19 bases between them.